Sequencing of this T cell receptor (beta chain) was carried out in a study of cytomegalovirus exposure and HLA in healthy donors. Study at large: When 398 donors were genotyped, more than 70% of them were found to fall in the Caucasian-associated ancestry cluster. Broader study findings: Upon later analysis, TCR association rates were observed to vary by HLA locus, being highest for DRB1 and lowest for HLA-C. One variant, a missense change in DCLRE1C, was linked in a later analysis to TCR beta V- and J-gene trimming. An analysis that was carried out later associated some 17,000 TCR beta sequences with HLA alleles at 0.05 false discovery rate.

Vbeta (60) and Jbeta (13) primers were used in the PCR. Sequenced by immunoSEQ multiplex PCR; TCRdb stores in-frame clones only, minus some. The table lists some 150,000 clones, about 78% of them singletons. Germline CDR1 is SGHVS and CDR2 is FQNEAQ. The CDR3 length is 12 residues. Trimming took off 5 bases at V and 5 bases at J, with 10 bases between the two ends. This clone has only a few counts. The antigen remains undetermined. This clonotype was obtained from a man in his forties or fifties in good health and CMV-seropositive. The chain has TRBV7-8 and TRBJ2-7; D is unresolved. Source material: PBMCs. In DNA, the CDR3 is TGTGCCAGCAGCGACAACTGGAACGAGCAGTACTTC. Residues: CASSDNWNEQYF.